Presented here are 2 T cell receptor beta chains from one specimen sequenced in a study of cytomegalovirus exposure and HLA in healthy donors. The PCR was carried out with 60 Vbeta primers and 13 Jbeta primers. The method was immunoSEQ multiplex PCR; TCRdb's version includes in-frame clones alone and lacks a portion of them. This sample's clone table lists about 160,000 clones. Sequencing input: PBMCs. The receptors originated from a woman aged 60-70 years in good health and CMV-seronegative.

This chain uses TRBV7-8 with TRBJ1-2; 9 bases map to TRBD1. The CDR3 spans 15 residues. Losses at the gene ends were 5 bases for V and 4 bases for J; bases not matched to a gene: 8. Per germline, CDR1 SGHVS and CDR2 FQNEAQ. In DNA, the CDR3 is TGTGCCAGCAGCATGACAGGGGGTAGAGGCTATGGCTACACCTTC. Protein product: CASSMTGGRGYGYTF.

This CDR3 reads CAISRDFSYNEQFF. The CDR3 coding sequence is TGTGCCATCAGCCGGGACTTCTCCTACAATGAGCAGTTCTTC. This chain uses TRBV10-3 with TRBJ2-1; maybe TRBD2 (6 bases). Germline V gives CDR1 ENHRY, CDR2 SYGVKD. Trimming stripped 6 bases from V and 0 bases from J, with 9 bases between. This CDR3 contains 14 residues.